The table lists the clone carrying this T cell receptor beta chain with many counts. CDR3 length: 14 amino acids. Germline lookup yields CDR1 SGDLS and CDR2 YYNGEE. The V end lost 3 bases, the J end lost 2 bases, and 11 bases lay between the germline ends. TCRdb reprocessed the 5' RACE reads via MiXCR and lists one record per CDR3 protein. The sample comprises approximately 50,000 distinct CDR3 sequences, roughly 25% of which are singletons, and approximately 2.2% rests with the top ten. Treg sorting used a CD4+CD25+CD127-/low gate. This TCR was recovered from a female donor with breast cancer. The rearrangement uses TRBV9 and TRBJ2-5; D call uncertain. Specimen: tumor-infiltrating Tregs sorted from the breast tumor. The CDR3 loop reads CASSDRAVQETQYF. In nucleotides, the CDR3 is TGTGCCAGCAGCGACCGGGCCGTACAAGAGACCCAGTACTTC.